The present TCR beta chain was sequenced within a study of spatial heterogeneity in lung cancer. TCRdb reprocessed the 5' RACE reads via MiXCR and lists one record per CDR3 protein. This sample has 4,000 to 5,500 distinct CDR3 sequences, with approximately 16% found just once. The CDR3 contains 12 residues. Trimming took 4 bases from V and 8 from J, leaving 11 bases between them. Germline-derived CDR1 and CDR2 are DFQATT and SNEGSKA (reference sequence). This clonotype was picked up many times. Because the library targeted alpha chains, this beta chain is an off-target read whose size means little. Time point reported: sample taken at primary tumor resection. Material for sequencing was whole RNA from tumor, nontumor lung or frozen PBMC, left unsorted. Untreated early-stage non-small cell lung cancer patients, approximately 79 in total, were the donors.

This clonotype was obtained from a male donor with early-stage non-small cell lung cancer. Sequencing used normal lung tissue next to the tumor, obtained at surgery. The chain joins TRBV20-1 to TRBJ1-4; D is uncertain. The DNA of the CDR3 is TGCAGTGCTATGGGGAGAGGAGAAAAACTGTTTTTT. Protein product: CSAMGRGEKLFF.